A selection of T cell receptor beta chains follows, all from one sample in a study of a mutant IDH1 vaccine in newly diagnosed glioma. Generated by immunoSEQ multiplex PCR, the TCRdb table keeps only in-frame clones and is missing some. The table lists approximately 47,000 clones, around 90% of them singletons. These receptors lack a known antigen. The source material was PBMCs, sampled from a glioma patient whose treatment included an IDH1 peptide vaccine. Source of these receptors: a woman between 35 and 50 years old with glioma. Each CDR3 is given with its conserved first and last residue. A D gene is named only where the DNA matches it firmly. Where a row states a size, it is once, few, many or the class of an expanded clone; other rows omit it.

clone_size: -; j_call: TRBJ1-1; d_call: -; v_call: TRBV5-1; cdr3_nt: TGCGCCAGCAGCTTTGGAGGGAGGGACACTGAAGCTTTCTTT; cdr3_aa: CASSFGGRDTEAFF
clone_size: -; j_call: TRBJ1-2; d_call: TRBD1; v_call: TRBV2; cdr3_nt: TGTGCCAGCAGTGACTTAGGGGGCGGTCGGTATGGCTACACCTTC; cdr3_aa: CASSDLGGGRYGYTF
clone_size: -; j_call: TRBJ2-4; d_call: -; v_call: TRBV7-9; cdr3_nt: TGTGCCAGCAGCTTAGGGCAGGGTAGCTCGAAAAACATTCAGTACTTC; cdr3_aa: CASSLGQGSSKNIQYF
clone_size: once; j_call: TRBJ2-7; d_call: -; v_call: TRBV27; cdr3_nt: TGTGCCAGCCGCAGGGGCCACCGCCCCTACGAGCAGTACTTC; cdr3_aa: CASRRGHRPYEQYF
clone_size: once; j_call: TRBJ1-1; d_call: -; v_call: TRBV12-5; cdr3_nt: TGTGCTAGTGCTCCCCGGGTAGACACTGAAGCTTTCTTT; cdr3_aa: CASAPRVDTEAFF
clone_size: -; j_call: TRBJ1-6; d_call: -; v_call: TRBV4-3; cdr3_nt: TGCGCCAGCAGCCAAGATCGATCCAGGTCGGGTTCACCCCTCCACTTT; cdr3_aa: CASSQDRSRSGSPLHF
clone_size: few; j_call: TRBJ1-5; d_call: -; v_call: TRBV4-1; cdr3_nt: TGCGCCAGCAGTCAACAGGGCCGGGGCAATCAGCCCCAGCATTTT; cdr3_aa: CASSQQGRGNQPQHF
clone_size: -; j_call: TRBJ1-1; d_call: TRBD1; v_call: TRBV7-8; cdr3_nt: TGTGCCAGCAGCTTAGAGGGACAGGGGCATACTGAAGCTTTCTTT; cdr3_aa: CASSLEGQGHTEAFF
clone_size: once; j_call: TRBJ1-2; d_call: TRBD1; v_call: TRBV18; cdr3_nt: TGTGCCAGCTCACTCCCGGACAGGGGGCATGGCTACACCTTC; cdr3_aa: CASSLPDRGHGYTF
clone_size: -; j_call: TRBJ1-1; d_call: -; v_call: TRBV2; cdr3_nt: TGTGCCAGCAGTGACAGTGAGAACACTGAAGCTTTCTTT; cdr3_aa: CASSDSENTEAFF
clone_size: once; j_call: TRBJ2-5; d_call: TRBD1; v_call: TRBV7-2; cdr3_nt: TGTGCCAGCAGCTTACAGGGACAGGTTGGGGAGACCCAGTACTTC; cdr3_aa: CASSLQGQVGETQYF
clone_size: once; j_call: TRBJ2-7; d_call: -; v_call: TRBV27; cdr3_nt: TGTGCCAGCTCCACCTCAAGGCAGGGCGGGGACGAGCAGTACTTC; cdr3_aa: CASSTSRQGGDEQYF
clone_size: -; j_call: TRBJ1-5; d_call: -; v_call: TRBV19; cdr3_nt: TGTGCCAGTAGTATAGATTCGGGTAACTTTGGCAATCAGCCCCAGCATTTT; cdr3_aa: CASSIDSGNFGNQPQHF
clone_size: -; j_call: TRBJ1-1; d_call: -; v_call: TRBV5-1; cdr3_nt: TGCGCCAGCAGCCCTTCAACTTTGAACACTGAAGCTTTCTTT; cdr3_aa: CASSPSTLNTEAFF
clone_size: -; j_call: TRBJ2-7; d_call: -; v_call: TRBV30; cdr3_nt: TGTGCCTGGAGCGGACTTAACTACGAGCAGTACTTC; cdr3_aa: CAWSGLNYEQYF
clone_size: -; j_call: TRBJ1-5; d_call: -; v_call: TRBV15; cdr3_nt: TGTGCCACCAGCATAGGTGGCAATCAGCCCCAGCATTTT; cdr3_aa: CATSIGGNQPQHF
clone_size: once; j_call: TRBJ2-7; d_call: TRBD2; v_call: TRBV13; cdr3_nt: TGTGCCAGCAGCCCTAGGACTAGCCGCCACGAGCAGTACTTC; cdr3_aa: CASSPRTSRHEQYF
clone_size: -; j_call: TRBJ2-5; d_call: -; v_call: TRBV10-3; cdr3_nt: TGTGCCATCAGTATGACGGAGGAGACCCAGTACTTC; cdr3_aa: CAISMTEETQYF
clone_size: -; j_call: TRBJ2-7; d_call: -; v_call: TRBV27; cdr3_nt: TGTGCCAGCAGTAAAAAGGAAGGCCGCTACGAGCAGTACTTC; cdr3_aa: CASSKKEGRYEQYF
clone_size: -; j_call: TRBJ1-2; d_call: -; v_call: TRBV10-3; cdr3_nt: TGTGCCATCAGTGAGTTGGGTGGCTACACCTTC; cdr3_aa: CAISELGGYTF
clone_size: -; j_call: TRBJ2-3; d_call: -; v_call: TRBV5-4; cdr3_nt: TGTGCCAGCAGCTCCCTCCCGACAGATACGCAGTATTTT; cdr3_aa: CASSSLPTDTQYF
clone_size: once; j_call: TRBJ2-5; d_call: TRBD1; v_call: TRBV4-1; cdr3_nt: TGCGCCAGCGGTTCCGGGACAGGGTCCGAACTGAGAGAGACCCAGTACTTC; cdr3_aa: CASGSGTGSELRETQYF
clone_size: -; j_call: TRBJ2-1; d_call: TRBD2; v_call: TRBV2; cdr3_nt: TGTGCCAGCAGTCGACGGGAGGGCCTCGACAATGAGCAGTTCTTC; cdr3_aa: CASSRREGLDNEQFF
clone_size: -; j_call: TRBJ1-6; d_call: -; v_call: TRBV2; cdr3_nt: TGTGCCAGCAGTATTGGGTCGCCCGCCAAAAATTCACCCCTCCACTTT; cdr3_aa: CASSIGSPAKNSPLHF
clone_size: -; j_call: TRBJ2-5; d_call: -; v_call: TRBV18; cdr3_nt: TGTGCCAGCTCACCACAAGCCTCCGGAGAGACCCAGTACTTC; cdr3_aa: CASSPQASGETQYF
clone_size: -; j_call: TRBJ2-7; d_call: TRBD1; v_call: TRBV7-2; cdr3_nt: TGTGCCAGCACACCCGACCGGGACAGGGGCCACGAGCAGTACTTC; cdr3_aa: CASTPDRDRGHEQYF
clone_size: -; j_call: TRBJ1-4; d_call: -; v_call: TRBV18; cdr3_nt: TGTGCCAGCTCGACCTGGGAGGGGGATAATGAAAAACTGTTTTTT; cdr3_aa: CASSTWEGDNEKLFF
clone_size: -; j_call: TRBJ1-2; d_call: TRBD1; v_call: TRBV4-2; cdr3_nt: TGTGCCAGCAGCCATGGACAGGGGGAGGATGGCTACACCTTC; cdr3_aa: CASSHGQGEDGYTF
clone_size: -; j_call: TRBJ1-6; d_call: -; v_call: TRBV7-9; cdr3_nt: TGTGCCAGCAGCCTGACAGGCGAAATTAATTCACCCCTCCACTTT; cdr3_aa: CASSLTGEINSPLHF
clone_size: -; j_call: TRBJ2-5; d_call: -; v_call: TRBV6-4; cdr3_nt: TGTGCCAGCAGTGAAATCTACCAGGGGCCCCAAGAGACCCAGTACTTC; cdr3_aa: CASSEIYQGPQETQYF
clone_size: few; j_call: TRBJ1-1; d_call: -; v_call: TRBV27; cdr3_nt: TGTGCCAGCTCTCCGACCTTGAACACTGAAGCTTTCTTT; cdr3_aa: CASSPTLNTEAFF
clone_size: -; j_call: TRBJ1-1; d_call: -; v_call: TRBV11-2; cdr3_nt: TGTGCCAGCAGTAATAAACTGGCGATAAGGGACATATTGAACACTGAAGCTTTCTTT; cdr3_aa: CASSNKLAIRDILNTEAFF
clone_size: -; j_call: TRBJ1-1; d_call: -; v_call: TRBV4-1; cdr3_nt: TGCGCCAGCAGCCAAGAGGGGGGTGGCACTGAAGCTTTCTTT; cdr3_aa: CASSQEGGGTEAFF
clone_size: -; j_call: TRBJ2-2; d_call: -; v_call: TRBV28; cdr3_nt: TGTGCCAGCAGTTTGACCGGGGAGCTGTTTTTT; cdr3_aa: CASSLTGELFF
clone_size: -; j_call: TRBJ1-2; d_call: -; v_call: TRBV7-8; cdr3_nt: TGTGCCAGCAGCCGAAAAAAAGATGGCTACACCTTC; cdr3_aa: CASSRKKDGYTF
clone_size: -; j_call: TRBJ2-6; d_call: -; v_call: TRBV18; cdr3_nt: TGTGCCAGCTCACCCACGGATGACAGGTTCTCTGGGGCCAACGTCCTGACTTTC; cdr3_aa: CASSPTDDRFSGANVLTF
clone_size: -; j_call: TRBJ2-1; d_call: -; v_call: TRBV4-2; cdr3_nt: TGTGCCAGCAGCCCCCGGAGGGGGAGGCCCATCGATGAGCAGTTCTTC; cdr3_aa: CASSPRRGRPIDEQFF
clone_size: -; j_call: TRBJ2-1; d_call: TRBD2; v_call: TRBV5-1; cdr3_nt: TGCGCCAGCAGCTTGGATCTAGCGGTCTACAATGAGCAGTTCTTC; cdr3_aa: CASSLDLAVYNEQFF
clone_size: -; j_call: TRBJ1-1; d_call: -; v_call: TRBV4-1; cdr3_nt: TGCGCCAGCAGCCAAGTATTTGACAGGACCCTGAACACTGAAGCTTTCTTT; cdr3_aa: CASSQVFDRTLNTEAFF
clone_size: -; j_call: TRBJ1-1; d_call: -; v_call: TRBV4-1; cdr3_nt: TGCGCCAGCAGCCAAGTGACCCCACAGTGGTCTTACGGTGACACTGAAGCTTTCTTT; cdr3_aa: CASSQVTPQWSYGDTEAFF
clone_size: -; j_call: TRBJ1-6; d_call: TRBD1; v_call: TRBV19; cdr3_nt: TGTGCCAGTAGTCCACAGGGGGCGCCGTCACCCCTCCACTTT; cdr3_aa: CASSPQGAPSPLHF
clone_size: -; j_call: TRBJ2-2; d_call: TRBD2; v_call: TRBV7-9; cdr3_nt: TGTGCCAGCAGCTTACCTAGCGGGAGGATGGTCGGGGAGCTGTTTTTT; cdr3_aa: CASSLPSGRMVGELFF
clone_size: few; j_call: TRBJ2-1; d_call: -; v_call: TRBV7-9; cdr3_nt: TGTGCCAGCAGCTTAGTCAGCCCCGGGGTTGAGCAGTTCTTC; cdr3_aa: CASSLVSPGVEQFF
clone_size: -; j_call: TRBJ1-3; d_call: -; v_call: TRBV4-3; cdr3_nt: TGCGCCAGCAGCCAATTTCACAGGCTCACCTCTGGAAACACCATATATTTT; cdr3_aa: CASSQFHRLTSGNTIYF
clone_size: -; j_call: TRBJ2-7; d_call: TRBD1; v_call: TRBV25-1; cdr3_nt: TGTGCCAGCAGTGACAACCCGACAGGGGACTTCTACGAGCAGTACTTC; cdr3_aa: CASSDNPTGDFYEQYF
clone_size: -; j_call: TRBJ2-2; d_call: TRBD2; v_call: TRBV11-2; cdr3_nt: TGTGCCAGCAGCCCCCGACTTGATTCCACTAGCGGGTACACCGGGGAGCTGTTTTTT; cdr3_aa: CASSPRLDSTSGYTGELFF
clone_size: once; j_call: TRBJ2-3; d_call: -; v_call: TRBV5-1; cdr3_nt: TGCGCCAGCAGCTGGGGGACCACAGATACGCAGTATTTT; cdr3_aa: CASSWGTTDTQYF
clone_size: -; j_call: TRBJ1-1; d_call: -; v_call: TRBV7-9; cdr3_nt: TGTGCCAGCAGCTTAGAAGCAGGAGGTGAAGCTTTCTTT; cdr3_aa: CASSLEAGGEAFF
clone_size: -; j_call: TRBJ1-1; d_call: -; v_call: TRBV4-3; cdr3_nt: TGCGCCAGCAGCCAAGTTCCGGGATCGGGAACTGAAGCTTTCTTT; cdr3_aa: CASSQVPGSGTEAFF
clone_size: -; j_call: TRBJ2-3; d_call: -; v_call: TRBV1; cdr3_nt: TGCACCAGCAGCCAAGATACACCGGGACCAGATACGCAGTATTTT; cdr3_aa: CTSSQDTPGPDTQYF
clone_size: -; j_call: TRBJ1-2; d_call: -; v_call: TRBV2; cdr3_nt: TGTGCCAGCAGTGCGGGACATACTAACTATGGCTACACCTTC; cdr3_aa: CASSAGHTNYGYTF
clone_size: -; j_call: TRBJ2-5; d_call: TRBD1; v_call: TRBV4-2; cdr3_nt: TGTGCCAGCAGCTGGACAGGGGGACAAGAGACCCAGTACTTC; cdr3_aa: CASSWTGGQETQYF
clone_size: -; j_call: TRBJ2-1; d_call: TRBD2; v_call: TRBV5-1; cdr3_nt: TGCGCCAGCGGGGTGGGACTAGCGGCAAACAATGAGCAGTTCTTC; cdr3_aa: CASGVGLAANNEQFF
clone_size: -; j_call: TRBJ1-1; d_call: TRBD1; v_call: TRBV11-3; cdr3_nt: TGTGCCAGCAGCTCAGGGGGCGCGAACACTGAAGCTTTCTTT; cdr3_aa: CASSSGGANTEAFF
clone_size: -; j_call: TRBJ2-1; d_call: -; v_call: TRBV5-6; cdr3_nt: TGTGCCAGCAGCTTGTTGTCAGGGCTCAATGAGCAGTTCTTC; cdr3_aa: CASSLLSGLNEQFF
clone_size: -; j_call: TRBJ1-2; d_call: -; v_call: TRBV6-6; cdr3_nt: TGTGCCAGCAGTTACTCGAGTCGCCTAGGCTACACCTTC; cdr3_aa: CASSYSSRLGYTF